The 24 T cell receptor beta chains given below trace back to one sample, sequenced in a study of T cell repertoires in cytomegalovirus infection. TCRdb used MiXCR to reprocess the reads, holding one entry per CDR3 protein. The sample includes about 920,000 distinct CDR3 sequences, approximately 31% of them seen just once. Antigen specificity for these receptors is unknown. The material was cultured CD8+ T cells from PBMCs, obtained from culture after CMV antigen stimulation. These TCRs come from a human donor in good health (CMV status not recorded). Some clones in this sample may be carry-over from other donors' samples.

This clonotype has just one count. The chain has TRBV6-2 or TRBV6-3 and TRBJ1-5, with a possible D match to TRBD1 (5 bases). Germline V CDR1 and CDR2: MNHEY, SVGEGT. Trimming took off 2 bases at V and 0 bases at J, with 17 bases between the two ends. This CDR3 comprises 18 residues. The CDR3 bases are TGTGCCAGCAGTTACACAGAGTGGTGGGGGTATAGCAATCAGCCCCAGCATTTT. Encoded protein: CASSYTEWWGYSNQPQHF.

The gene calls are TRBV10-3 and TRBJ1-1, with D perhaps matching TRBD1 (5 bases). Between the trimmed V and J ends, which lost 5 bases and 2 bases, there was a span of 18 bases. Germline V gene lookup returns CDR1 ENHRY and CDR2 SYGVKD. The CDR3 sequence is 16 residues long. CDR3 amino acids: CAISRGLGGPNTEAFF. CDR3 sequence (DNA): TGTGCCATCAGTAGAGGGTTGGGGGGACCCAACACTGAAGCTTTCTTT.

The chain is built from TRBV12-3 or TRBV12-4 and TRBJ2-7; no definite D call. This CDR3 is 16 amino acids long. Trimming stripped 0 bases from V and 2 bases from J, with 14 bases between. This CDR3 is CASSLALGIPPYEQYV. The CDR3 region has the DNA TGTGCCAGCAGTTTAGCGCTTGGAATACCCCCCTACGAGCAGTACGTC.

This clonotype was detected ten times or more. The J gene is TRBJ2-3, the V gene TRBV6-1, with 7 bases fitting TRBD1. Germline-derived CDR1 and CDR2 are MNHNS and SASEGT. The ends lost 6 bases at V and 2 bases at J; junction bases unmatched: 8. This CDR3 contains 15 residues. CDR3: CASSRYRGNTDTQYF. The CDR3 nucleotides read TGTGCCAGCAGCCGATACAGGGGTAACACAGATACGCAGTATTTT.

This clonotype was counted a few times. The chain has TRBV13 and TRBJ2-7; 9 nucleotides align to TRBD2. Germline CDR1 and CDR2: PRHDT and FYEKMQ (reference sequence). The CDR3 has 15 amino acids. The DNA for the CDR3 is TGTGCCAGCAGCCTAGGGCGGGGGGGCTCCTACGAGCAGTACGTC. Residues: CASSLGRGGSYEQYV.

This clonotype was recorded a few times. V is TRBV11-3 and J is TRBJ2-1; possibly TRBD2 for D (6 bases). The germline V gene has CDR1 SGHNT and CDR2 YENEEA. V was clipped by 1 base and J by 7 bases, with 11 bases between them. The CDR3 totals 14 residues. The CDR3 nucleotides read TGTGCCAGCAGCTTAGTTGGGGGGAGTAATGAGCAGTTCTTC. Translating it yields CASSLVGGSNEQFF. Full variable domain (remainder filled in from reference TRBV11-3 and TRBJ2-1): EAGVVQSPRYKIIEKKQPVAFWCNPISGHNTLYWYLQNLGQGPELLIRYENEEAVDDSQLPKDRFSAERLKGVDSTLKIQPAELGDSAVYLCASSLVGGSNEQFFGPGTRLTVL.

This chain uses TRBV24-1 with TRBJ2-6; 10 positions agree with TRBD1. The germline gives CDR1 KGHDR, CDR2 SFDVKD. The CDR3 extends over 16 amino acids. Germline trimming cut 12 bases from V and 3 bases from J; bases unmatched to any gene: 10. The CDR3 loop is CASTGTGDDGANVLTF. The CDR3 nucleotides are TGTGCCTCGACCGGGACAGGGGATGATGGGGCCAACGTCCTGACTTTC.

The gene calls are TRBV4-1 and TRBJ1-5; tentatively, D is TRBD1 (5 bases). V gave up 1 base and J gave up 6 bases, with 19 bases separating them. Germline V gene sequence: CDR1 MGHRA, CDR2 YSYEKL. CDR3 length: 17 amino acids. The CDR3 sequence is CASSQGGVGRALQPQHF. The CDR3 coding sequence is TGCGCCAGCAGCCAAGGGGGTGTTGGCAGGGCGCTTCAGCCCCAGCATTTT.

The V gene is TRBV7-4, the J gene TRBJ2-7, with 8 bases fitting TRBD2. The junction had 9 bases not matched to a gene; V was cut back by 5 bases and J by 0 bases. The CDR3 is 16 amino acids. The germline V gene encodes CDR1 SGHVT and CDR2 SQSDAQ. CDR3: CASSPGGGTSSYEQYF. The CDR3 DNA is TGTGCCAGCAGCCCCGGGGGGGGGACGAGCTCCTACGAGCAGTACTTC.

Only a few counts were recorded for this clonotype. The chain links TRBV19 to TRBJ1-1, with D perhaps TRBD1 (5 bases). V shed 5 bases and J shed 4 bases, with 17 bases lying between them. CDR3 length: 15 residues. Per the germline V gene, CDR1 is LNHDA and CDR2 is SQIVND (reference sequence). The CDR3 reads CASSPSSDGGTEAFF. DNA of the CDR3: TGTGCCAGTAGTCCATCGAGCGACGGGGGCACTGAAGCTTTCTTT. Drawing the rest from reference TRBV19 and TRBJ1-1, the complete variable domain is DGGITQSPKYLFRKEGQNVTLSCEQNLNHDAMYWYRQDPGQGLRLIYYSQIVNDFQKGDIAEGYSVSREKKESFPLTVTSAQKNPTAFYLCASSPSSDGGTEAFFGQGTRLTVV.

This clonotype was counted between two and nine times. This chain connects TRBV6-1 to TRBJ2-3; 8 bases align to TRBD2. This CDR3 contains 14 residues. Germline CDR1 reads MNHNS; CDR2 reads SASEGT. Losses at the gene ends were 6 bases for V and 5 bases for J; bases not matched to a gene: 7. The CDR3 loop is CASSPGLALDTQYF. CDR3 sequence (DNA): TGTGCCAGCAGCCCCGGACTAGCTCTAGATACGCAGTATTTT.

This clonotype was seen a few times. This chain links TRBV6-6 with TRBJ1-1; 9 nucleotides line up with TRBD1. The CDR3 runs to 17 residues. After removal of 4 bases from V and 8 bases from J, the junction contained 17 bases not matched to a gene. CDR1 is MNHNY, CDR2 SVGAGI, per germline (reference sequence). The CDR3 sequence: CASSSSPGQGISTEAFF. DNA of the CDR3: TGTGCCAGCAGTTCTTCTCCGGGACAGGGCATCTCTACAGAAGCTTTCTTT.

The CDR3 DNA reads as TGTGCCAGCAGTCCGGGGACTAGAACCGGGGAGCTGTTTTTT. Amino acid sequence: CASSPGTRTGELFF. The chain recombines TRBV28 with TRBJ2-2, with 8 bases fitting TRBD2. This CDR3 region has 14 residues. With V trimmed by 5 bases and J by 5 bases, 4 bases remained unmatched. CDR1 is MDHEN, CDR2 SYDVKM, per germline.

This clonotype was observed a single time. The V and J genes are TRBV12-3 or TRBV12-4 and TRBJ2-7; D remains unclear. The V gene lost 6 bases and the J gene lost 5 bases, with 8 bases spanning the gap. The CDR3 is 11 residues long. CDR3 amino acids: CASSRDNEQYF. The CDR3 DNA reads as TGTGCCAGCAGCCGCGACAACGAGCAGTACTTC.

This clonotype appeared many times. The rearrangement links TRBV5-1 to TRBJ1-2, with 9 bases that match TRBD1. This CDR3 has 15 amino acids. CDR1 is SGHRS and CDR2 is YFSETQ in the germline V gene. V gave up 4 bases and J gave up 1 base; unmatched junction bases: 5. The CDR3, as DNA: TGCGCCAGCAGCCTGGGGACAGGGAGTAACTATGGCTACACCTTC. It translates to CASSLGTGSNYGYTF. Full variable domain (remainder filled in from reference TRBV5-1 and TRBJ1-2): KAGVTQTPRYLIKTRGQQVTLSCSPISGHRSVSWYQQTPGQGLQFLFEYFSETQRNKGNFPGRFSGRQFSNSRSEMNVSTLELGDSALYLCASSLGTGSNYGYTFGSGTRLTVV.

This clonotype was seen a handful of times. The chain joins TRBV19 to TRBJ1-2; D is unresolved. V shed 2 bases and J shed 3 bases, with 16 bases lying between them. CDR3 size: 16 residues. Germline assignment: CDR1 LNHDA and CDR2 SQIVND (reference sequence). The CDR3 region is CASSISHGFWDYGYTF. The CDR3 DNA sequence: TGTGCCAGTAGTATAAGCCACGGCTTTTGGGACTATGGCTACACCTTC.

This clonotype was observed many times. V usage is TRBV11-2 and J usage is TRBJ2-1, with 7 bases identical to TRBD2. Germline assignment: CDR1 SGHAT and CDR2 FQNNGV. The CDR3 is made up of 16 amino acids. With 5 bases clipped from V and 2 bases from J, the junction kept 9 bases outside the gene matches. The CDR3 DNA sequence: TGTGCCAGCAGCCTCCCGGGGGAGGGGACCTACAATGAGCAGTTCTTC. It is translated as CASSLPGEGTYNEQFF.

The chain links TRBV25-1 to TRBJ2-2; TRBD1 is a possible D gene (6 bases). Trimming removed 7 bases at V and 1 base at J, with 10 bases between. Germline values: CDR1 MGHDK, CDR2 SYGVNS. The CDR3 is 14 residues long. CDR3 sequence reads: CASTWGRNTGELFF. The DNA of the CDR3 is TGTGCCAGCACGTGGGGGCGGAACACCGGGGAGCTGTTTTTT.

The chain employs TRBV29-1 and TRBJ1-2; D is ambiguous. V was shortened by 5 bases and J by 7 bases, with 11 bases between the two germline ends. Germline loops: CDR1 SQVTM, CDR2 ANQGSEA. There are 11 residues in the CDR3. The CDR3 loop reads CSVTQDAGYTF. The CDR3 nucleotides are TGCAGCGTTACTCAAGATGCTGGCTACACCTTC.

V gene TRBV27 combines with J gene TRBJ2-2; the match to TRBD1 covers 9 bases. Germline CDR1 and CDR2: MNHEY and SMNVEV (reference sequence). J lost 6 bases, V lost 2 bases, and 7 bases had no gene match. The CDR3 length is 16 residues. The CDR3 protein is CASSLVRDRDSGELFF. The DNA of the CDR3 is TGTGCCAGCAGTTTAGTCCGGGACAGGGATTCCGGGGAGCTGTTTTTT.

CDR3 DNA: TGTGCCAGCAGTCCCCTGGGGGGAAGCTATCAGCCCCAGCATTTT. Translating gives CASSPLGGSYQPQHF. The chain uses TRBV12-3 or TRBV12-4 and TRBJ1-5, with D possibly matching TRBD1 (5 bases). V was shortened by 5 bases and J by 5 bases, with 16 bases between the two germline ends. This CDR3 is built from 15 residues.

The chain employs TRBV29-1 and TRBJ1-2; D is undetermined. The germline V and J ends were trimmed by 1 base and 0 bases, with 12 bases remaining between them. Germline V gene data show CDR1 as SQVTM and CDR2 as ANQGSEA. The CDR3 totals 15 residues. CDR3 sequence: CSVEVVTKTNYGYTF. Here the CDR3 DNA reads TGCAGCGTTGAAGTCGTCACCAAAACTAACTATGGCTACACCTTC.

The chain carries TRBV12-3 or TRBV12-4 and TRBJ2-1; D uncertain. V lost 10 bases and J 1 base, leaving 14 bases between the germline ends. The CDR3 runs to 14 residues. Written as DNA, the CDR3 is TGTGCCAACATAGGTCGGCGATCCTACAATGAGCAGTTCTTC. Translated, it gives CANIGRRSYNEQFF.

In DNA form, the CDR3 reads TGTGCCAGCAGTGAAACTCCCTCGGGGGGTAGATCTGAAAAACTGTTTTTT. Its protein is CASSETPSGGRSEKLFF. V usage is TRBV6-1 and J usage is TRBJ1-4; perhaps TRBD1 as D (5 bases). V lost 2 bases and J 7 bases, leaving 20 bases between the germline ends. Germline loops: CDR1 MNHNS, CDR2 SASEGT. The CDR3 sequence is 17 residues long.